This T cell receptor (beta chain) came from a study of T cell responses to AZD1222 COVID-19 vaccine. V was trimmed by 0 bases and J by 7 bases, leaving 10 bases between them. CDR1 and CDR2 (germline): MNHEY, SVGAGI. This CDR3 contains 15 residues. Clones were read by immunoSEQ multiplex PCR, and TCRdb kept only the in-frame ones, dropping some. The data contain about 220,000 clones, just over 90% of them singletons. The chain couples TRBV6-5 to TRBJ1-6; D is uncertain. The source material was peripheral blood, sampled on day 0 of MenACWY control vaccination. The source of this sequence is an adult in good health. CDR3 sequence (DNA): TGTGCCAGCAGTTACTCGAGACGGACGAATTCACCCCTCCACTTT. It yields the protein CASSYSRRTNSPLHF.